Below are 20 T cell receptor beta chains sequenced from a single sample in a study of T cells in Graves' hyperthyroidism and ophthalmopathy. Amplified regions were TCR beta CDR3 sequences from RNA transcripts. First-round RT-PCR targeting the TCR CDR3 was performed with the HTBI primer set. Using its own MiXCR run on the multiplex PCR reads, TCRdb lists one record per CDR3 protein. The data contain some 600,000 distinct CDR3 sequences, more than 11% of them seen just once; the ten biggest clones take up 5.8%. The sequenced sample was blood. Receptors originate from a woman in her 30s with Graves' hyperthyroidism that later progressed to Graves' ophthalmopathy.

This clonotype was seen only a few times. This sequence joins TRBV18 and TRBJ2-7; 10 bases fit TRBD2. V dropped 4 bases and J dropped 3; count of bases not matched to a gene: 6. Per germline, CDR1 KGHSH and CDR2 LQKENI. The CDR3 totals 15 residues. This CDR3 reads CASSRLAGASYEQYF. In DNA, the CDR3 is TGTGCCAGCTCACGGCTAGCGGGAGCAAGCTACGAGCAGTACTTC.

In DNA, the CDR3 is TGTGCCAGCAGTGAATCGCAGTGGAACACTGAAGCTTTCTTT. It specifies CASSESQWNTEAFF. The V call is TRBV6-1, the J call TRBJ1-1; D is undetermined. V lost 2 bases to trimming and J lost 1 base, with 8 bases between them. CDR1 and CDR2 from the germline V gene are MNHNS and SASEGT. The CDR3 extends over 14 amino acids.

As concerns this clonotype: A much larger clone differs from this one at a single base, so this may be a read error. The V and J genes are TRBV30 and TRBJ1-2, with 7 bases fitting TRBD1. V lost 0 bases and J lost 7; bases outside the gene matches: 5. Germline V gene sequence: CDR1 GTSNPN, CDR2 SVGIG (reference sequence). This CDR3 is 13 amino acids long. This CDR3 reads CAWSVLQGIGYTF. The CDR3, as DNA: TGTGCCTGGAGTGTACTACAGGGGATTGGCTACACCTTC.

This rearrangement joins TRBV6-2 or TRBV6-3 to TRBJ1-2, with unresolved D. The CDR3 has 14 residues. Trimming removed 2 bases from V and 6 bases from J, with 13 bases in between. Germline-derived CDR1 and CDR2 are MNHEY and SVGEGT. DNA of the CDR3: TGTGCCAGCAGTTACATTGGGCTTTCGGATGGCTACACCTTC. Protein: CASSYIGLSDGYTF.

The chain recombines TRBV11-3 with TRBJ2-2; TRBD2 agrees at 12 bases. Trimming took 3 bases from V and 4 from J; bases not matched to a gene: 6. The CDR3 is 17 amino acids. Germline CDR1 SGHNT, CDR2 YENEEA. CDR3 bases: TGTGCCAGCAGCTTTACGACTAGCGGGAGAGTCACCGGGGAGCTGTTTTTT. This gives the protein CASSFTTSGRVTGELFF.

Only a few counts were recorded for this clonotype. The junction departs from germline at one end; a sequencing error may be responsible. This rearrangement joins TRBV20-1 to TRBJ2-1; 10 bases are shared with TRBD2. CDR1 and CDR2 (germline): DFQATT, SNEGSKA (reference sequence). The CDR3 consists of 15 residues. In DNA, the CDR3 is TGCAGTGTTAGACGACTAGCGGGCCCAAACAATGAGCAGTTCTTC. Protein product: CSVRRLAGPNNEQFF.

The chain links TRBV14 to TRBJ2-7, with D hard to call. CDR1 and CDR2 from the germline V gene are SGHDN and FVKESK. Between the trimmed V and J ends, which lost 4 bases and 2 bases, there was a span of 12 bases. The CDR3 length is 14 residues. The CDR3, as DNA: TGTGCCAGCAGCCCCCCGAACGTTGCCTACGAGCAGTACTTC. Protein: CASSPPNVAYEQYF.

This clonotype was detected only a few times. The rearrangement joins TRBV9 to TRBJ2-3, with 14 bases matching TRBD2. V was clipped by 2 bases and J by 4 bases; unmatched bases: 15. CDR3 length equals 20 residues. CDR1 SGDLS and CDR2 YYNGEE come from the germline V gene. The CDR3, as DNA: TGTGCCAGCAGCGTGAACCCACGACTAGCGGGAGGGCCCGGGCCAGATACGCAGTATTTT. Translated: CASSVNPRLAGGPGPDTQYF. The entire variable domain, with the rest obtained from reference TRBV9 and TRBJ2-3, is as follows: DSGVTQTPKHLITATGQRVTLRCSPRSGDLSVYWYQQSLDQGLQFLIQYYNGEERAKGNILERFSAQQFPDLHSELNLSSLELGDSALYFCASSVNPRLAGGPGPDTQYFGPGTRLTVL.

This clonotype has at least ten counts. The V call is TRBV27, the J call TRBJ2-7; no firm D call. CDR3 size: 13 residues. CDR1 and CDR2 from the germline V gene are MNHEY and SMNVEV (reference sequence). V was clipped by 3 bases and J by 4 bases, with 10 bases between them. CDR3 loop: CASSFRADYEQYF. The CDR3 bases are TGTGCCAGCAGTTTTCGGGCAGATTACGAGCAGTACTTC.

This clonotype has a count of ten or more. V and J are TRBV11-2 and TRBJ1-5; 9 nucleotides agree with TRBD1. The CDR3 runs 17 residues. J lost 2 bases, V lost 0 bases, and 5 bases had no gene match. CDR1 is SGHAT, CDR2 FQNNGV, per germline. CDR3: CASSLDGTGYRNQPQHF. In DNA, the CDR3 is TGTGCCAGCAGCTTAGATGGGACAGGGTATCGCAATCAGCCCCAGCATTTT.

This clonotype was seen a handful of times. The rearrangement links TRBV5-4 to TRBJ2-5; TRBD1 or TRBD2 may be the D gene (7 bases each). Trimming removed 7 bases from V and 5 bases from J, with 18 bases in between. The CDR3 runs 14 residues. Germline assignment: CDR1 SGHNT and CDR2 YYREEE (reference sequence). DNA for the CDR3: TGTGCCAGCGGGGAGGGGGCCACTGGCGAGACCCAGTACTTC. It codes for CASGEGATGETQYF. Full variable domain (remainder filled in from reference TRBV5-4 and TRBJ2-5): ETGVTQSPTHLIKTRGQQVTLRCSSQSGHNTVSWYQQALGQGPQFIFQYYREEENGRGNFPPRFSGLQFPNYSSELNVNALELDDSALYLCASGEGATGETQYFGPGTRLLVL.

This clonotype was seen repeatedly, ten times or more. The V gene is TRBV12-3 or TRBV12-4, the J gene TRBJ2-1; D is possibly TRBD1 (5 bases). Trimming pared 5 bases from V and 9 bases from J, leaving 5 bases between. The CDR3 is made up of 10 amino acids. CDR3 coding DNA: TGTGCCAGCAGTAGGGGTGAGCAGTTCTTC. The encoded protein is CASSRGEQFF.

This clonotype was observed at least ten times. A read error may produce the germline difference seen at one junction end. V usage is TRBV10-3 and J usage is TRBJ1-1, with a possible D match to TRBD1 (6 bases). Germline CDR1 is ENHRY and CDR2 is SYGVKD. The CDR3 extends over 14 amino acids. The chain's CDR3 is CAISERRDTAEAFF. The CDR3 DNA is TGTGCCATCAGTGAGAGGCGGGACACTGCTGAGGCTTTCTTT.

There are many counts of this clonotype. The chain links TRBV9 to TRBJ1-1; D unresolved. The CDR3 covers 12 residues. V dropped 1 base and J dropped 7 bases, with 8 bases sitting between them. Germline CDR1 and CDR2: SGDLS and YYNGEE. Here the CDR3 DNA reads TGTGCCAGCAGCGTACAGGACGGTGAAGCTTTCTTT. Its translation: CASSVQDGEAFF.

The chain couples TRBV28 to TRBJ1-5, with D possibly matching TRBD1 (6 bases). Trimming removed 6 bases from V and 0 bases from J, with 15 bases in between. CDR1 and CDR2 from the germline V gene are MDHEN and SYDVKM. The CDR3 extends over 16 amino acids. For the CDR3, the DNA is TGTGCCAGCAGAACAGGGACCCCCTATAGCAATCAGCCCCAGCATTTT. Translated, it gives CASRTGTPYSNQPQHF.

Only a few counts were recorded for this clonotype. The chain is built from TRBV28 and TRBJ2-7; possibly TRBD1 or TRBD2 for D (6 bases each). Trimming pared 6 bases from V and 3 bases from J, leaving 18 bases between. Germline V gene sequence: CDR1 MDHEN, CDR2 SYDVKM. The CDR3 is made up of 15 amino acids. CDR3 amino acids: CASSPGGGVIYEQYF. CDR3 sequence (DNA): TGTGCCAGCAGCCCCGGGGGCGGGGTGATCTACGAGCAGTACTTC.

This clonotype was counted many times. The CDR3 DNA reads as TGTGCCAGCTCACCCATGACCTACGAGCAGTACTTC. Residues: CASSPMTYEQYF. The J gene is TRBJ2-7, the V gene TRBV18; D gene ambiguous. Germline lookup yields CDR1 KGHSH and CDR2 LQKENI. V was shortened by 3 bases and J by 2 bases, with 5 bases between the two germline ends. CDR3 length equals 12 residues.

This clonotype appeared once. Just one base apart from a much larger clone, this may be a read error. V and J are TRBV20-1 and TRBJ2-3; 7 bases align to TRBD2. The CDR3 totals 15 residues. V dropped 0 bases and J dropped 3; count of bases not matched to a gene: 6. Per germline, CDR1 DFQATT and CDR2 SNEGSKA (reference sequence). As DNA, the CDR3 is TGCAGTGCTAGAGAGGGAGGGAGGGGTACAGATACGCAGTATTTT. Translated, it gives CSAREGGRGTDTQYF.

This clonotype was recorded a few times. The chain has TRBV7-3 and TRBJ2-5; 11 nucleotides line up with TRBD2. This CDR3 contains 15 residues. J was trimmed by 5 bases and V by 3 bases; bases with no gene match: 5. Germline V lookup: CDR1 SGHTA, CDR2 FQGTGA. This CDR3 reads CASSLGSSGRETQYF. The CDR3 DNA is TGTGCCAGCAGCTTGGGGTCTAGCGGGAGGGAGACCCAGTACTTC.

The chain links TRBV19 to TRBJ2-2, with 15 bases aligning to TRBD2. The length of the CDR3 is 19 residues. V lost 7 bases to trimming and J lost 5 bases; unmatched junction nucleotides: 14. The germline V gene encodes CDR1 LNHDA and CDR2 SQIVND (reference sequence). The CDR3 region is CASTLTPGTSGRWTGELFF. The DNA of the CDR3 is TGTGCCAGTACCCTTACCCCCGGGACTAGCGGGAGGTGGACCGGGGAGCTGTTTTTT.